This is a list of T cell receptor beta chains from one sample in a study of T cells in Graves' hyperthyroidism and ophthalmopathy. TCRdb used MiXCR to reprocess the multiplex PCR reads, holding one entry per CDR3 protein. The table lists 650,000 to 750,000 distinct CDR3 sequences, 14% of them singletons. Material: blood. Source of these receptors: a woman between 18 and 29 years old with Graves' hyperthyroidism. The CDR3 runs from the conserved cysteine through the conserved F or W. Each record gives: D gene, V gene, J gene, clone size, CDR3 protein, CDR3 DNA. A D gene is named only where the DNA matches it firmly. The listing skips clone size in some rows; elsewhere it reads once, few, many or a size class.

d_call: .; v_call: TRBV4-3; j_call: TRBJ2-3; clone_size: .; cdr3_aa: CASSQDGGAGVDTQYF; cdr3_nt: TGCGCCAGCAGCCAAGACGGAGGGGCAGGGGTAGATACGCAGTATTTT
d_call: .; v_call: TRBV3-1; j_call: TRBJ2-5; clone_size: few; cdr3_aa: CASSRKTAIETQYF; cdr3_nt: TGTGCCAGCAGCCGGAAGACAGCTATAGAGACCCAGTACTTC
d_call: TRBD2; v_call: TRBV12-3/TRBV12-4; j_call: TRBJ2-1; clone_size: few; cdr3_aa: CASSPGTSSNEQFF; cdr3_nt: TGTGCCAGCAGTCCGGGGACTAGCTCTAATGAGCAGTTCTTC
d_call: TRBD1; v_call: TRBV2; j_call: TRBJ2-6; clone_size: few; cdr3_aa: CASSPRTGRGSGANVLTF; cdr3_nt: TGTGCCAGCTCACCACGGACAGGACGGGGCTCTGGGGCCAACGTCCTGACTTTC
d_call: TRBD1; v_call: TRBV24-1; j_call: TRBJ1-2; clone_size: .; cdr3_aa: CATSDLTGGKDGYTF; cdr3_nt: TGTGCCACCAGTGATTTAACAGGGGGCAAAGATGGCTACACCTTC
d_call: TRBD1; v_call: TRBV25-1; j_call: TRBJ1-1; clone_size: .; cdr3_aa: CASSEPGQLNTEAFF; cdr3_nt: TGTGCCAGCAGTGAACCGGGACAGTTAAACACTGAAGCTTTCTTT
d_call: .; v_call: TRBV4-1; j_call: TRBJ1-1; clone_size: .; cdr3_aa: CASSQGRAGVAFF; cdr3_nt: TGCGCCAGCAGCCAAGGGCGAGCCGGGGTCGCTTTCTTT
d_call: .; v_call: TRBV11-2; j_call: TRBJ1-2; clone_size: .; cdr3_aa: CASSPSVGTPYGYTF; cdr3_nt: TGTGCCAGCAGCCCCAGTGTAGGGACCCCCTATGGCTACACCTTC
d_call: .; v_call: TRBV6-9; j_call: TRBJ1-1; clone_size: .; cdr3_aa: CASSGGRSTEAFF; cdr3_nt: TGTGCCAGCAGTGGGGGACGGTCGACTGAAGCTTTCTTT
d_call: .; v_call: TRBV19; j_call: TRBJ1-6; clone_size: .; cdr3_aa: CASSIDVSDAYSPLHF; cdr3_nt: TGTGCCAGTAGTATAGATGTGTCTGATGCCTATTCACCCCTCCACTTT
d_call: .; v_call: TRBV20-1; j_call: TRBJ1-3; clone_size: .; cdr3_aa: CSARDDGAGNTIYF; cdr3_nt: TGCAGTGCTAGAGATGATGGGGCAGGAAACACCATATATTTT
d_call: .; v_call: TRBV28; j_call: TRBJ2-3; clone_size: many; cdr3_aa: CASSILEADTQYF; cdr3_nt: TGTGCCAGCAGTATCTTGGAGGCAGATACGCAGTATTTT
d_call: .; v_call: TRBV19; j_call: TRBJ2-1; clone_size: once; cdr3_aa: CASSIVGQVYNEQFF; cdr3_nt: TGTGCCAGTAGTATAGTTGGACAAGTTTACAATGAGCAGTTCTTC
d_call: .; v_call: TRBV3-1; j_call: TRBJ1-4; clone_size: many; cdr3_aa: CASSQRQGPLRGEKLFF; cdr3_nt: TGTGCCAGCAGCCAACGGCAGGGGCCCCTCCGGGGTGAAAAACTGTTTTTT
d_call: .; v_call: TRBV28; j_call: TRBJ2-1; clone_size: .; cdr3_aa: CASSLLKGGDEQFF; cdr3_nt: TGTGCCAGCAGTTTGCTGAAGGGAGGTGATGAGCAGTTCTTC
d_call: .; v_call: TRBV2; j_call: TRBJ2-5; clone_size: many; cdr3_aa: CASNYRRGETQYF; cdr3_nt: TGTGCCAGCAACTATCGGAGGGGAGAGACCCAGTACTTC
d_call: .; v_call: TRBV28; j_call: TRBJ2-5; clone_size: many; cdr3_aa: CASSTPGETQYF; cdr3_nt: TGTGCCAGCAGTACCCCAGGCGAGACCCAGTACTTC
d_call: .; v_call: TRBV5-4; j_call: TRBJ1-3; clone_size: few; cdr3_aa: CASSLFAGNTIYF; cdr3_nt: TGTGCCAGCAGCCTGTTCGCGGGAAACACCATATATTTT
d_call: .; v_call: TRBV12-3/TRBV12-4; j_call: TRBJ1-4; clone_size: .; cdr3_aa: CASSLAQSNEKLFF; cdr3_nt: TGTGCCAGCAGTTTAGCGCAGAGTAATGAAAAACTGTTTTTT
d_call: .; v_call: TRBV7-2; j_call: TRBJ1-5; clone_size: .; cdr3_aa: CASSLRGVSNQPQHF; cdr3_nt: TGTGCCAGCAGCTTAAGGGGGGTAAGCAATCAGCCCCAGCATTTT
d_call: TRBD2; v_call: TRBV11-2; j_call: TRBJ2-1; clone_size: many; cdr3_aa: CASSSLSGREAYNEQFF; cdr3_nt: TGTGCCAGCAGCTCCCTTAGCGGGAGGGAGGCCTACAATGAGCAGTTCTTC
d_call: TRBD2; v_call: TRBV4-1; j_call: TRBJ2-7; clone_size: few; cdr3_aa: CASSQGILAKTYEQYF; cdr3_nt: TGCGCCAGCAGCCAAGGGATACTAGCGAAGACCTACGAGCAGTACTTC
d_call: .; v_call: TRBV4-1; j_call: TRBJ1-1; clone_size: many; cdr3_aa: CASSQDSGWRPNTEAFF; cdr3_nt: TGCGCCAGCAGCCAAGATTCAGGGTGGAGGCCGAACACTGAAGCTTTCTTT
d_call: TRBD1; v_call: TRBV27; j_call: TRBJ2-2; clone_size: many; cdr3_aa: CASSSLGTGVVTGELFF; cdr3_nt: TGTGCCAGCAGTAGCCTCGGGACAGGGGTGGTAACCGGGGAGCTGTTTTTT
d_call: TRBD2; v_call: TRBV28; j_call: TRBJ2-1; clone_size: many; cdr3_aa: CASSYKGRLAADGRRNNEQFF; cdr3_nt: TGTGCCAGCAGTTATAAAGGGAGACTAGCGGCCGACGGACGAAGGAACAATGAGCAGTTCTTC
d_call: .; v_call: TRBV19; j_call: TRBJ2-5; clone_size: .; cdr3_aa: CASKGVTPETQYF; cdr3_nt: TGTGCCAGTAAGGGGGTCACTCCAGAGACCCAGTACTTC
d_call: TRBD1; v_call: TRBV18; j_call: TRBJ2-7; clone_size: .; cdr3_aa: CASSPSRDRGLRAYEQYF; cdr3_nt: TGTGCCAGCTCACCTTCCCGGGACAGGGGCCTACGGGCCTACGAGCAGTACTTC
d_call: TRBD1; v_call: TRBV6-1; j_call: TRBJ2-7; clone_size: few; cdr3_aa: CASSLTGSNEQYF; cdr3_nt: TGTGCCAGCAGTCTGACAGGGTCCAACGAGCAGTACTTC
d_call: TRBD2; v_call: TRBV12-3/TRBV12-4; j_call: TRBJ2-3; clone_size: .; cdr3_aa: CASTTSGKTDTQYF; cdr3_nt: TGTGCCAGCACAACTAGCGGGAAAACAGATACGCAGTATTTT
d_call: .; v_call: TRBV20-1; j_call: TRBJ2-7; clone_size: many; cdr3_aa: CSARGGRAYEQYF; cdr3_nt: TGCAGTGCTCGTGGCGGCAGGGCCTACGAGCAGTACTTC
d_call: .; v_call: TRBV7-9; j_call: TRBJ1-1; clone_size: once; cdr3_aa: CASSLTTDTEAFF; cdr3_nt: TGTGCCAGCAGCTTAACTACGGACACTGAAGCTTTCTTT
d_call: TRBD1; v_call: TRBV12-3/TRBV12-4; j_call: TRBJ2-2; clone_size: few; cdr3_aa: CASSRPGQGDGELFF; cdr3_nt: TGTGCCAGCAGTAGGCCGGGACAGGGTGACGGGGAGCTGTTTTTT
d_call: .; v_call: TRBV19; j_call: TRBJ1-5; clone_size: few; cdr3_aa: CASWVRDRNQPQHF; cdr3_nt: TGTGCCAGTTGGGTCAGGGATAGGAATCAGCCCCAGCATTTT
d_call: .; v_call: TRBV7-2; j_call: TRBJ1-2; clone_size: many; cdr3_aa: CASSSPTGFGYGYTF; cdr3_nt: TGTGCCAGCAGCTCTCCGACAGGATTTGGCTATGGCTACACCTTC
d_call: TRBD2; v_call: TRBV28; j_call: TRBJ2-1; clone_size: .; cdr3_aa: CASSTQTSGRENEQFF; cdr3_nt: TGTGCCAGCAGTACTCAAACTAGCGGGAGAGAAAATGAGCAGTTCTTC
d_call: TRBD2; v_call: TRBV12-3/TRBV12-4; j_call: TRBJ2-1; clone_size: .; cdr3_aa: CALGGVGLNEQFF; cdr3_nt: TGTGCCCTGGGGGGGGTAGGGCTCAATGAGCAGTTCTTC
d_call: .; v_call: TRBV28; j_call: TRBJ2-3; clone_size: many; cdr3_aa: CASSPNLYWTGPTDTQYF; cdr3_nt: TGTGCCAGCAGTCCGAACTTATACTGGACCGGCCCCACAGATACGCAGTATTTT
d_call: TRBD2; v_call: TRBV27; j_call: TRBJ2-1; clone_size: once; cdr3_aa: CAAFGLAGGNEQFF; cdr3_nt: TGTGCCGCTTTCGGACTAGCGGGCGGCAATGAGCAGTTCTTC
d_call: TRBD2; v_call: TRBV30; j_call: TRBJ2-7; clone_size: few; cdr3_aa: CAWRQTPTSGRTEQYF; cdr3_nt: TGTGCCTGGAGACAAACCCCTACTAGCGGGAGGACCGAGCAGTACTTC
d_call: .; v_call: TRBV12-3/TRBV12-4; j_call: TRBJ1-6; clone_size: many; cdr3_aa: CASSSPREGGYNSPLHF; cdr3_nt: TGTGCCAGCAGTAGTCCTAGGGAGGGGGGCTATAATTCACCCCTCCACTTT
d_call: .; v_call: TRBV11-2; j_call: TRBJ2-3; clone_size: many; cdr3_aa: CASSLGSLSTDTQYF; cdr3_nt: TGTGCCAGCAGCTTAGGGAGCCTAAGCACAGATACGCAGTATTTT
d_call: .; v_call: TRBV5-6; j_call: TRBJ1-1; clone_size: .; cdr3_aa: CASSFRGPAEAFF; cdr3_nt: TGTGCCAGCAGCTTCCGTGGTCCCGCTGAAGCTTTCTTT
d_call: .; v_call: TRBV7-8; j_call: TRBJ2-1; clone_size: many; cdr3_aa: CASSSTSPHTLFTFF; cdr3_nt: TGTGCCAGCAGCTCGACTAGTCCGCACACCCTCTTTACGTTCTTC
d_call: .; v_call: TRBV15; j_call: TRBJ2-1; clone_size: .; cdr3_aa: CATSRDWFITYNEQFF; cdr3_nt: TGTGCCACCAGCAGAGATTGGTTCATCACCTACAATGAGCAGTTCTTC
d_call: TRBD1; v_call: TRBV12-3/TRBV12-4; j_call: TRBJ1-2; clone_size: many; cdr3_aa: CASSPRQGAYGYTF; cdr3_nt: TGTGCCAGCAGTCCAAGACAGGGGGCCTATGGCTACACCTTC
d_call: .; v_call: TRBV2; j_call: TRBJ1-5; clone_size: many; cdr3_aa: CASSPGQQGNQPQHF; cdr3_nt: TGTGCCAGCAGTCCCGGACAGCAGGGCAATCAGCCCCAGCATTTT
d_call: TRBD1; v_call: TRBV24-1; j_call: TRBJ1-5; clone_size: .; cdr3_aa: CATSDSGQGASNQPQHF; cdr3_nt: TGTGCCACCAGTGATTCCGGACAGGGGGCGAGCAATCAGCCCCAGCATTTT
d_call: .; v_call: TRBV5-1; j_call: TRBJ2-7; clone_size: .; cdr3_aa: CASRQDRWEQYF; cdr3_nt: TGCGCCAGCCGACAGGACCGCTGGGAGCAGTACTTC
d_call: .; v_call: TRBV7-9; j_call: TRBJ2-5; clone_size: many; cdr3_aa: CASSQEGLGPRETQYF; cdr3_nt: TGTGCCAGCAGCCAGGAAGGTCTGGGGCCCCGGGAGACCCAGTACTTC
d_call: .; v_call: TRBV27; j_call: TRBJ1-4; clone_size: many; cdr3_aa: CASRSFGEKLFF; cdr3_nt: TGTGCCAGCAGGTCTTTTGGGGAAAAACTGTTTTTT
d_call: .; v_call: TRBV7-8; j_call: TRBJ2-5; clone_size: many; cdr3_aa: CASEETQYF; cdr3_nt: TGTGCCAGCGAAGAGACCCAGTACTTC
d_call: .; v_call: TRBV27; j_call: TRBJ2-1; clone_size: many; cdr3_aa: CASSSSGDYNEQFF; cdr3_nt: TGTGCCAGCAGTTCCTCCGGCGACTACAATGAGCAGTTCTTC